One and the same sample provided the 29 T cell receptor beta chains below, sequenced in a study of OX40 agonist ivuxolimab in advanced cancers. Repertoires were generated with immunoSEQ multiplex PCR, while TCRdb's copy carries only in-frame clones and drops some. The sample records just under 65,000 clones, roughly 88% being singletons. The sample consisted of CD4+ or CD8+ T cells sorted from blood, taken in a trial of the OX40 agonist ivuxolimab. Receptors were obtained from an adult with an advanced solid tumor such as melanoma, head and neck, liver or kidney cancer.

This clone is a singleton in its sample. The chain joins TRBV7-9 to TRBJ2-7; TRBD1 matches 9 bases. V was clipped by 1 base and J by 4 bases; unmatched bases: 5. The CDR3 loop spans 15 amino acids. The germline V gene encodes CDR1 SEHNR and CDR2 FQNEAQ (reference sequence). In DNA, the CDR3 is TGTGCCAGCAGCTTAGATGGGACAGGGATTTACGAGCAGTACTTC. Translating gives CASSLDGTGIYEQYF. The full variable domain, rest sourced from reference TRBV7-9 and TRBJ2-7, is DTGVSQNPRHKITKRGQNVTFRCDPISEHNRLYWYRQTLGQGPEFLTYFQNEAQLEKSRLLSDRFSAERPKGSFSTLEIQRTEQGDSAMYLCASSLDGTGIYEQYFGPGTRLTVT.

V usage is TRBV11-2 and J usage is TRBJ2-5; no firm D call. V shed 5 bases and J shed 5 bases, with 9 bases lying between them. This CDR3 is built from 12 residues. CDR1 is SGHAT, CDR2 FQNNGV, per germline. For the CDR3, the DNA is TGTGCCAGCAGCCCTGTGGGCGAGACCCAGTACTTC. It translates to CASSPVGETQYF. The variable domain in full, completed from reference TRBV11-2 and TRBJ2-5, reads EAGVAQSPRYKIIEKRQSVAFWCNPISGHATLYWYQQILGQGPKLLIQFQNNGVVDDSQLPKDRFSAERLKGVDSTLKIQPAKLEDSAVYLCASSPVGETQYFGPGTRLLVL.

This chain uses TRBV25-1 with TRBJ2-7; 10 bases are shared with TRBD2. Germline V gives CDR1 MGHDK, CDR2 SYGVNS. This CDR3 region has 16 residues. With V trimmed by 4 bases and J by 4 bases, 10 bases remained unmatched. CDR3 sequence reads: CASSVGSASGSYEQYF. The CDR3 DNA reads as TGTGCCAGCAGTGTTGGGTCGGCTAGCGGGAGTTACGAGCAGTACTTC.

The J gene is TRBJ2-1, the V gene TRBV7-3; 7 nucleotides match TRBD2. Germline assignment: CDR1 SGHTA and CDR2 FQGTGA. This CDR3 region has 15 residues. V dropped 4 bases and J dropped 5; count of bases not matched to a gene: 8. The CDR3 DNA sequence: TGTGCCAGCAGCTCCAGCGGGACCCCAAACAATGAGCAGTTCTTC. Residues: CASSSSGTPNNEQFF.

This chain joins TRBV30 and TRBJ1-3; 7 positions match TRBD1. Looked up from germline, CDR1 is GTSNPN and CDR2 is SVGIG (reference sequence). The CDR3 consists of 17 residues. V was clipped by 4 bases and J by 2 bases; unmatched bases: 14. This chain's CDR3 is CAWIAHPDRVPGNTIYF. In nucleotides, the CDR3 is TGTGCCTGGATTGCCCACCCCGACAGGGTTCCTGGAAACACCATATATTTT.

The chain carries TRBV6-1 and TRBJ2-5; 7 nucleotides agree with TRBD1. Per the germline V gene, CDR1 is MNHNS and CDR2 is SASEGT. V lost 6 bases, J lost 1 base, and 5 bases stayed unmatched. There are 14 residues in the CDR3. The CDR3 region has the DNA TGTGCCAGCAGAGAGGGACAGATCCAAGAGACCCAGTACTTC. Amino acids: CASREGQIQETQYF.

This clone was observed a few times. For the CDR3, the DNA is TGTGCCAGCAGTGGGGCCGATCAGCCCCAGCATTTT. Its protein product is CASSGADQPQHF. The chain has TRBV6-1 and TRBJ1-5, with D unresolved. V lost 4 bases and J lost 5, with 6 bases in between. CDR1 MNHNS and CDR2 SASEGT come from the germline V gene. CDR3 length equals 12 residues.

The CDR3 loop is CASSLGLGQGWTEAFF. In nucleotides, the CDR3 is TGCGCCAGCAGCTTGGGCTTGGGGCAGGGCTGGACTGAAGCTTTCTTT. The chain links TRBV5-1 to TRBJ1-1, with a tentative D call TRBD1 (5 bases). Germline CDR1 reads SGHRS; CDR2 reads YFSETQ. The CDR3 spans 16 residues. Trimming took 0 bases from V and 5 from J, leaving 17 bases between them.

Here the CDR3 DNA reads TGTGCCAGTAGTATAGCATCAGGGCATGAGACCCAGTACTTC. Its translation is CASSIASGHETQYF. The chain combines TRBV19 with TRBJ2-5; TRBD1 might be the D (5 bases). The CDR3 length is 14 residues. The ends were cut back, 1 base at V and 5 bases at J, with 11 bases in the middle. Germline values: CDR1 LNHDA, CDR2 SQIVND (reference sequence).

This clone was found once. The rearrangement joins TRBV28 to TRBJ1-4, with D possibly being TRBD1 (6 bases). The V end lost 8 bases, the J end lost 1 base, and 11 bases lay between the germline ends. The CDR3 sequence is 14 residues long. The germline V gene has CDR1 MDHEN and CDR2 SYDVKM. CDR3 in amino acids: CASLQGVTNEKLFF. The CDR3 nucleotides are TGTGCCAGCCTACAGGGTGTAACTAATGAAAAACTGTTTTTT.

The chain uses TRBV5-1 and TRBJ2-3, with a tentative D call TRBD2 (6 bases). The CDR3 is 14 residues long. Trimming removed 0 bases at V and 7 bases at J, with 12 bases between. Germline CDR1 and CDR2: SGHRS and YFSETQ. The CDR3 here is CASSLEVDYNTQYF. CDR3 sequence (DNA): TGCGCCAGCAGCTTGGAGGTGGACTACAATACGCAGTATTTT. Based on the CDR3 plus reference TRBV5-1 and TRBJ2-3, the full variable domain is KAGVTQTPRYLIKTRGQQVTLSCSPISGHRSVSWYQQTPGQGLQFLFEYFSETQRNKGNFPGRFSGRQFSNSRSEMNVSTLELGDSALYLCASSLEVDYNTQYFGPGTRLTVL.

This chain connects TRBV19 to TRBJ1-5, with D hard to call. V gave up 4 bases and J gave up 2 bases, with 9 bases separating them. Germline CDR1 reads LNHDA; CDR2 reads SQIVND (reference sequence). The CDR3 runs 14 residues. The CDR3 DNA reads as TGTGCCAGTAGTAACCCATGGGGCAATCAGCCCCAGCATTTT. Translating it yields CASSNPWGNQPQHF. Drawing the rest from reference TRBV19 and TRBJ1-5, the complete variable domain is DGGITQSPKYLFRKEGQNVTLSCEQNLNHDAMYWYRQDPGQGLRLIYYSQIVNDFQKGDIAEGYSVSREKKESFPLTVTSAQKNPTAFYLCASSNPWGNQPQHFGDGTRLSIL.

This chain connects TRBV6-1 to TRBJ1-1; 8 bases are a match to TRBD1. The CDR3 has 12 residues. Germline CDR1 MNHNS, CDR2 SASEGT. J gave up 7 bases and V 7 bases, and 5 bases lay outside the gene matches. Here the CDR3 reads CASNWDRLEAFF. The DNA of the CDR3 is TGTGCCAGCAACTGGGACAGGCTTGAAGCTTTCTTT.

The chain couples TRBV30 to TRBJ1-2; 8 nucleotides match TRBD1. The V segment lost 5 bases and the J segment 3 bases; nucleotides outside the gene matches: 8. Germline V CDR1 and CDR2: GTSNPN, SVGIG (reference sequence). This CDR3 has 14 amino acids. Here the CDR3 DNA reads TGTGCCTGGGCGCCAGGGGGCGATGACTATGGCTACACCTTC. Encoded protein: CAWAPGGDDYGYTF. Together with reference TRBV30 and TRBJ1-2, the CDR3 gives the full variable domain: SQTIHQWPATLVQPVGSPLSLECTVEGTSNPNLYWYRQAAGRGLQLLFYSVGIGQISSEVPQNLSASRPQDRQFILSSKKLLLSDSGFYLCAWAPGGDDYGYTFGSGTRLTVV.

The rearrangement uses TRBV2 and TRBJ2-7; 11 bases map to TRBD2. The CDR3 runs to 14 residues. The J segment lost 10 bases and the V segment lost 4 bases, leaving 9 bases of the junction unmatched. CDR1 SNHLY and CDR2 FYNNEI come from the germline V gene. CDR3 region: CASSALAGETPQYF. The CDR3 nucleotides are TGTGCCAGCAGTGCACTAGCGGGAGAAACTCCCCAGTACTTC.

V and J are TRBV18 and TRBJ2-7, with TRBD2 identical over 7 bases. Unmatched junction bases numbered 19, after V lost 0 bases and J lost 5 bases. CDR1 KGHSH and CDR2 LQKENI come from the germline V gene. This CDR3 has 19 residues. CDR3 nucleotide sequence: TGTGCCAGCTCACCACCGACCCCTCTTCGCGGGAGACCGGGGAACGAGCAGTACTTC. The encoded protein is CASSPPTPLRGRPGNEQYF.

This clone appeared once. CDR3: CASSLDREKLFF. The CDR3 coding sequence is TGTGCCAGCTCACTTGACCGGGAAAAACTGTTTTTT. This chain connects TRBV18 to TRBJ1-4; D uncertain. Trimming removed 4 bases from V and 8 bases from J, with 8 bases in between. Germline V lookup: CDR1 KGHSH, CDR2 LQKENI. The CDR3 is 12 residues long.

The chain recombines TRBV6-5 with TRBJ2-5, with 8 positions matching TRBD1. Germline CDR1 is MNHEY and CDR2 is SVGAGI. The CDR3 is made up of 16 amino acids. V lost 0 bases to trimming and J lost 4 bases; unmatched junction nucleotides: 7. CDR3 coding DNA: TGTGCCAGCAGTTACTCGAGGGGGACAGGAGTAGAGACCCAGTACTTC. Its translation is CASSYSRGTGVETQYF.

CDR3 protein: CASSALGVVSYNEQFF. In DNA, the CDR3 is TGTGCCAGCAGCGCTCTCGGAGTGGTTTCCTACAATGAGCAGTTCTTC. This chain links TRBV9 with TRBJ2-1; D is ambiguous. CDR1 and CDR2 (germline): SGDLS, YYNGEE. V was shortened by 3 bases and J by 1 base, with 14 bases between the two germline ends. The CDR3 length is 16 residues.

V is TRBV19 and J is TRBJ2-2; weak D call: TRBD2 (5 bases). Per germline, CDR1 LNHDA and CDR2 SQIVND (reference sequence). Between the trimmed V and J ends, which lost 6 bases and 2 bases, there was a span of 16 bases. This CDR3 has 16 amino acids. The CDR3 loop is CASSIRLGDNTGELFF. CDR3 sequence (DNA): TGTGCCAGTAGCATACGACTGGGAGATAACACCGGGGAGCTGTTTTTT.

This chain uses TRBV18 with TRBJ2-1; TRBD2 matches at 14 bases. The CDR3 runs to 16 residues. V lost 0 bases and J lost 7; bases outside the gene matches: 2. Germline V gene sequence: CDR1 KGHSH, CDR2 LQKENI. The CDR3 protein is CASSPPGTSGSNEQFF. The DNA of the CDR3 is TGTGCCAGCTCACCACCGGGGACTAGCGGGAGTAATGAGCAGTTCTTC.

The chain carries TRBV7-2 and TRBJ2-1, with 7 bases aligning to TRBD1. Germline lookup yields CDR1 SGHTA and CDR2 FQGNSA. The length of the CDR3 is 13 residues. Losses at the gene ends were 5 bases for V and 3 bases for J; bases not matched to a gene: 1. The CDR3 DNA reads TGTGCCAGCAGCAGACAGGGCTACAATGAGCAGTTCTTC. The encoded protein is CASSRQGYNEQFF.

V is TRBV9 and J is TRBJ2-3, with 14 positions matching TRBD2. J lost 10 bases, V lost 0 bases, and 4 bases had no gene match. CDR1 is SGDLS and CDR2 is YYNGEE in the germline V gene. This CDR3 region has 15 residues. CDR3 protein: CASSVGGLAGVPQYF. CDR3 bases: TGTGCCAGCAGCGTAGGGGGACTAGCGGGAGTCCCGCAGTATTTT. Complete variable domain (other parts from reference TRBV9 and TRBJ2-3): DSGVTQTPKHLITATGQRVTLRCSPRSGDLSVYWYQQSLDQGLQFLIQYYNGEERAKGNILERFSAQQFPDLHSELNLSSLELGDSALYFCASSVGGLAGVPQYFGPGTRLTVL.

This chain connects TRBV11-1 to TRBJ2-7; 8 nucleotides line up with TRBD1. V was pared by 4 bases and J by 5 bases, with 10 bases of the junction left unmatched. Germline values: CDR1 SGHAT, CDR2 FQDESV (reference sequence). This CDR3 region has 15 residues. CDR3 protein: CASSSDRGRQNEQYF. The DNA for the CDR3 is TGTGCCAGCAGCTCCGACAGGGGACGTCAGAACGAGCAGTACTTC. The full variable domain, its missing parts supplied by reference TRBV11-1 and TRBJ2-7, is EAEVAQSPRYKITEKSQAVAFWCDPISGHATLYWYRQILGQGPELLVQFQDESVVDDSQLPKDRFSAERLKGVDSTLKIQPAELGDSAMYLCASSSDRGRQNEQYFGPGTRLTVT.

The rearrangement uses TRBV7-8 and TRBJ1-1, with TRBD1 identical over 10 bases. Germline lookup yields CDR1 SGHVS and CDR2 FQNEAQ. The CDR3 consists of 14 residues. V shed 5 bases, J shed 4 bases, and the junction held 4 bases outside the gene matches. CDR3: CASSETGGITEAFF. The CDR3 region has the DNA TGTGCCAGCAGCGAGACAGGGGGCATCACTGAAGCTTTCTTT.

This clone was found a few times. This chain links TRBV12-5 with TRBJ1-4; 8 bases are a match to TRBD1. The CDR3 loop spans 16 amino acids. The V segment lost 0 bases and the J segment 7 bases; nucleotides outside the gene matches: 7. Germline V gene data show CDR1 as LGHNT and CDR2 as FRNRAP. The CDR3 DNA reads as TGTGCTAGTGGTTTGGTCACCGGACAGGGCGGTGAAAAACTGTTTTTT. Translation: CASGLVTGQGGEKLFF.

Remarks on this clone: Other DNA sequences from this sample encode an identical CDR3 as well. The V call is TRBV27, the J call TRBJ2-5; 12 positions agree with TRBD2. The length of the CDR3 is 15 residues. From germline, CDR1 is MNHEY and CDR2 SMNVEV (reference sequence). The V segment lost 6 bases and the J segment 4 bases; nucleotides outside the gene matches: 6. CDR3 protein: CASRFSTSGRETQYF. CDR3 sequence (DNA): TGTGCCAGCAGGTTCTCGACTAGCGGGAGAGAGACCCAGTACTTC.

The rearrangement joins TRBV28 to TRBJ1-6; TRBD1 agrees at 10 bases. J was trimmed by 8 bases and V by 5 bases; bases with no gene match: 6. The CDR3 spans 15 residues. CDR1 MDHEN and CDR2 SYDVKM come from the germline V gene. The CDR3 protein is CASSRQGAWDSPLHF. Here the CDR3 DNA reads TGTGCCAGCAGTAGACAGGGGGCTTGGGATTCACCCCTCCACTTT.

The genes are TRBV19 and TRBJ1-5; the D is unclear. The V end lost 1 base, the J end lost 3 bases, and 7 bases lay between the germline ends. This CDR3 is built from 14 residues. The germline V gene has CDR1 LNHDA and CDR2 SQIVND (reference sequence). For the CDR3, the DNA is TGTGCCAGTAGTATAGGAACGGTCAATCAGCCCCAGCATTTT. This codes for CASSIGTVNQPQHF.